These 21 T cell receptor beta chains share one sample of origin, sequenced in a study of T-cell memory formation after mild COVID-19. TCRdb re-called the 5' RACE reads with MiXCR, one entry per CDR3 protein. This table holds roughly 120,000 distinct CDR3 sequences, roughly 15% found once. What was sequenced was PBMCs or a T cell subset sorted from them (not recorded which). These TCRs come from an adult woman who had mild COVID-19 (a few samples of this study predate the infection). Cell type and time point are not known.

The chain uses TRBV2 and TRBJ2-5; 11 positions agree with TRBD2. V trimming: 2 bases; J trimming: 3 bases; junction bases outside the gene matches: 2. The CDR3 has 15 amino acids. CDR1 and CDR2 (germline): SNHLY, FYNNEI. The DNA for the CDR3 is TGTGCCAGCAGTGAAAAGGGACTAGCGGAAGAGACCCAGTACTTC. It is translated as CASSEKGLAEETQYF. The complete variable domain, with remaining parts taken from reference TRBV2 and TRBJ2-5, reads EPEVTQTPSHQVTQMGQEVILRCVPISNHLYFYWYRQILGQKVEFLVSFYNNEISEKSEIFDDQFSVERPDGSNFTLKIRSTKLEDSAMYFCASSEKGLAEETQYFGPGTRLLVL.

In its sample, this clonotype ranks as medium-sized. V usage is TRBV5-1 and J usage is TRBJ2-7, with TRBD2 identical over 12 bases. CDR3 length: 15 residues. CDR1 and CDR2 (germline): SGHRS, YFSETQ. The V gene end was trimmed by 3 bases and the J gene end by 4 bases; junction bases not matched to a gene: 5. In DNA, the CDR3 is TGCGCCAGCAGCTCCGGACTAGCGGGAATGTACGAGCAGTACTTC. Amino acid sequence: CASSSGLAGMYEQYF.

The chain couples TRBV20-1 to TRBJ1-5, with unresolved D. The V gene's germline CDR1 is DFQATT and CDR2 SNEGSKA (reference sequence). The CDR3 is 15 residues long. V lost 1 base and J 4 bases, leaving 14 bases between the germline ends. The CDR3 here is CSARGRLIPNQPQHF. In DNA, the CDR3 is TGCAGTGCTAGAGGACGATTGATTCCTAATCAGCCCCAGCATTTT.

This rearrangement joins TRBV30 to TRBJ2-2; D unresolved. V was cut by 0 bases and J by 5 bases, with 10 bases left in between. This CDR3 has 14 amino acids. Germline CDR1 GTSNPN, CDR2 SVGIG (reference sequence). CDR3 protein: CAWSVHALTGELFF. The CDR3 bases are TGTGCCTGGAGTGTACACGCCCTAACCGGGGAGCTGTTTTTT. Looking up the rest from reference TRBV30 and TRBJ2-2 gives the full variable domain: SQTIHQWPATLVQPVGSPLSLECTVEGTSNPNLYWYRQAAGRGLQLLFYSVGIGQISSEVPQNLSASRPQDRQFILSSKKLLLSDSGFYLCAWSVHALTGELFFGEGSRLTVL.

This clonotype turned up a few times. The V and J genes are TRBV24-1 and TRBJ2-1, with D perhaps TRBD1 or TRBD2 (5 bases each). Germline CDR1 reads KGHDR; CDR2 reads SFDVKD. The CDR3 length is 16 residues. V lost 3 bases and J 0 bases, leaving 11 bases between the germline ends. CDR3 protein: CATSDLGESSYNEQFF. The CDR3 DNA follows: TGTGCCACCAGTGATCTGGGGGAGAGCTCCTACAATGAGCAGTTCTTC.

The V gene is TRBV7-2, the J gene TRBJ2-7; 8 bases line up with TRBD2. Germline V CDR1 and CDR2: SGHTA, FQGNSA. There are 15 residues in the CDR3. Unmatched junction bases numbered 8, after V lost 7 bases and J lost 0 bases. CDR3 nucleotides: TGTGCCAGCACGGGGGGGGACGGAAGCTCCTACGAGCAGTACTTC. It yields the protein CASTGGDGSSYEQYF.

This clonotype was detected a few times. This chain uses TRBV3-1 with TRBJ2-7; maybe TRBD2 (5 bases). Germline V gene lookup returns CDR1 LGHDT and CDR2 YNNKEL (reference sequence). The CDR3 runs to 14 residues. V was trimmed by 3 bases and J by 3 bases, leaving 12 bases between them. CDR3 DNA sequence: TGTGCCAGCAGCCAGAGGGAGACTCTCTACGAGCAGTACTTC. It encodes CASSQRETLYEQYF.

The V gene is TRBV19, the J gene TRBJ2-7; D may be TRBD1 (5 bases). V shed 4 bases and J shed 5 bases, with 12 bases lying between them. The length of the CDR3 is 13 residues. Germline V CDR1 and CDR2: LNHDA, SQIVND (reference sequence). CDR3: CASSRGRLDEQYF. DNA for the CDR3: TGTGCCAGTAGTAGGGGCAGGTTGGACGAGCAGTACTTC.

The CDR3 nucleotides read TGTGCCAGCAGTTTACGGCGGGGGGATTCCTACAATGAGCAGTTCTTC. It is translated as CASSLRRGDSYNEQFF. V usage is TRBV27 and J usage is TRBJ2-1; 8 nucleotides agree with TRBD2. V gave up 2 bases and J gave up 1 base; unmatched junction bases: 4. This CDR3 contains 16 residues. Germline CDR1 MNHEY, CDR2 SMNVEV (reference sequence).

V is TRBV4-1 and J is TRBJ1-5; 8 bases agree with TRBD1. CDR3 length: 16 residues. CDR1 MGHRA and CDR2 YSYEKL come from the germline V gene. J was trimmed by 0 bases and V by 1 base; bases with no gene match: 2. CDR3 in DNA: TGCGCCAGCAGCCAAGTAGGGACAGGTAGCAATCAGCCCCAGCATTTT. Its protein is CASSQVGTGSNQPQHF.

This clonotype was detected a few times. The chain is built from TRBV29-1 and TRBJ1-1; possibly TRBD1 for D (5 bases). The CDR3 runs 11 residues. Germline V CDR1 and CDR2: SQVTM, ANQGSEA. V was trimmed by 7 bases and J by 4 bases, leaving 10 bases between them. CDR3 coding DNA: TGCAGCGCCTACAGGATCACTGAAGCTTTCTTT. Translation gives CSAYRITEAFF.

This clonotype was found a few times. V usage is TRBV4-3 and J usage is TRBJ2-1; 11 positions agree with TRBD2. The germline gives CDR1 LGHNA, CDR2 YSLEER. This CDR3 spans 15 amino acids. J was trimmed by 3 bases and V by 3 bases; bases with no gene match: 1. Written as DNA, the CDR3 is TGCGCCAGCAGCCAGACTAGCGGGGTCTACAATGAGCAGTTCTTC. Encoded protein: CASSQTSGVYNEQFF.

In its sample, this clonotype was seen a few times. The CDR3 region has the DNA TGTGCCAGCAGCTTACTCGGACAGGGTGTGGGCGAGCAGTACTTC. Residues: CASSLLGQGVGEQYF. This chain joins TRBV11-2 and TRBJ2-7, with 8 bases matching TRBD1. The V segment lost 2 bases and the J segment 6 bases; nucleotides outside the gene matches: 9. The germline gives CDR1 SGHAT, CDR2 FQNNGV. CDR3 length equals 15 residues.

This clonotype was detected a few times. The V call is TRBV3-1, the J call TRBJ2-1, with a weak D call TRBD1 (5 bases). Germline-derived CDR1 and CDR2 are LGHDT and YNNKEL (reference sequence). The V end lost 4 bases, the J end lost 6 bases, and 13 bases lay between the germline ends. This CDR3 has 14 amino acids. The DNA of the CDR3 is TGTGCCAGCAGCCCCCGACAGATGATCAATGAGCAGTTCTTC. Residues: CASSPRQMINEQFF.

In this sample, this clonotype turned up a few times. V and J are TRBV20-1 and TRBJ1-1; D not resolved. CDR3 length: 10 amino acids. CDR1 is DFQATT and CDR2 is SNEGSKA in the germline V gene (reference sequence). Deletions cut 6 bases from V and 11 bases from J, with 13 bases between. CDR3: CSAEKIGAFF. CDR3 in DNA: TGCAGTGCAGAAAAAATAGGGGCTTTCTTT.

Here the CDR3 DNA reads TGTGCCAGCAGTCTTGGGACGTACGGGGAGCTGTTTTTT. It specifies CASSLGTYGELFF. The rearrangement joins TRBV12-3 or TRBV12-4 to TRBJ2-2, with D possibly being TRBD1 or TRBD2 (5 bases each). The CDR3 loop spans 13 amino acids. With 5 bases removed from V and 7 bases from J, the gap between germline ends came to 11 bases.

This rearrangement joins TRBV5-4 to TRBJ2-3, with 11 bases matching TRBD2. Germline CDR1 reads SGHNT; CDR2 reads YYREEE (reference sequence). There are 16 residues in the CDR3. The V and J ends lost 2 bases and 2 bases, in that order; junction bases with no gene match: 4. CDR3 protein: CASSFLAGGLTDTQYF. Here the CDR3 DNA reads TGTGCCAGCAGCTTTCTAGCGGGAGGACTCACAGATACGCAGTATTTT.

This chain uses TRBV6-6 with TRBJ2-7; perhaps TRBD1 as D (6 bases). The V and J ends lost 6 bases and 6 bases respectively, with 15 bases between them. This CDR3 contains 13 residues. The germline V gene has CDR1 MNHNY and CDR2 SVGAGI (reference sequence). In DNA, the CDR3 is TGTGCCAGCAGACCACAGGGCGGTGGCGAGCAGTACTTC. It codes for CASRPQGGGEQYF.

A few counts support this clonotype. This chain joins TRBV7-3 and TRBJ2-7, with D tentatively TRBD1 (6 bases). The CDR3 has 14 residues. Germline V gene data show CDR1 as SGHTA and CDR2 as FQGTGA. Trimming shortened V by 3 bases and J by 0 bases, and 9 bases separated the two germline ends. The CDR3 nucleotides read TGTGCCAGCAGCTTTGGGGGCAACTCCTACGAGCAGTACTTC. Protein: CASSFGGNSYEQYF.

There are a few counts of this clonotype. The V gene is TRBV2, the J gene TRBJ1-1; D ambiguous. Trimming removed 6 bases from V and 0 bases from J, with 11 bases in between. Germline lookup yields CDR1 SNHLY and CDR2 FYNNEI. The CDR3 is made up of 14 amino acids. CDR3 region: CASRTHKLNTEAFF. The CDR3 DNA reads as TGTGCCAGCAGAACACATAAGTTGAACACTGAAGCTTTCTTT.

The chain joins TRBV6-5 to TRBJ2-3, with unresolved D. V was pared by 2 bases and J by 3 bases, with 12 bases between. The CDR3 is 15 residues long. Per the germline V gene, CDR1 is MNHEY and CDR2 is SVGAGI. The CDR3 nucleotides are TGTGCCAGCAGTTACGGGCTAGTCGGTACAGATACGCAGTATTTT. It is translated as CASSYGLVGTDTQYF.